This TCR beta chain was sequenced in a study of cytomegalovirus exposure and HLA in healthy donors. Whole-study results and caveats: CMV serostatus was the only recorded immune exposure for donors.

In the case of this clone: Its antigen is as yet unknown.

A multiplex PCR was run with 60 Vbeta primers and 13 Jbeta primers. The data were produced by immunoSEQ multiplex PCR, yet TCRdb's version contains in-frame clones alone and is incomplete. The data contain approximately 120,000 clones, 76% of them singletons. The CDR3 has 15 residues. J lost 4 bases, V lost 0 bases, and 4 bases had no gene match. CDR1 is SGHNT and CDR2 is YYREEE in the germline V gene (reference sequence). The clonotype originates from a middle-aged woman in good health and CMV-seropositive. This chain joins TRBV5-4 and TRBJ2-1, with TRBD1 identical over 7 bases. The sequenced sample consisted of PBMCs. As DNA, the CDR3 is TGTGCCAGCAGCTTGGAGGACAGGAGTTACAATGAGCAGTTCTTC. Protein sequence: CASSLEDRSYNEQFF.